This TCR beta chain was sequenced during a study of cytomegalovirus exposure and HLA in healthy donors. V shed 6 bases, J shed 4 bases, and the junction held 11 bases outside the gene matches. Germline V gives CDR1 MNHNS, CDR2 SASEGT. The CDR3 is made up of 15 amino acids. PCR primers comprised 60 Vbeta and 13 Jbeta primers. The repertoire was sequenced with immunoSEQ multiplex PCR; TCRdb's copy has only in-frame clones and lacks some. Of 150,000 to 200,000 clones in the sample, 65% to 90% were seen once. What was sequenced was PBMCs. This TCR was sampled from a woman aged 50 to 60 in good health and CMV-seronegative. The chain has TRBV6-1 and TRBJ1-2, with 7 bases fitting TRBD1. The CDR3 here is CASRSDRSLFYGYTF. Written as DNA, the CDR3 is TGTGCCAGCAGGTCGGACAGGAGTCTTTTCTATGGCTACACCTTC.